This T cell receptor beta chain was identified during a study of T and B cells in COVID-19 patients. In the study overall: At median age about 35 years, recovered patients were younger than active-infection patients at about 67. In the active-infection cohort, 18 of 20 patients had comorbidities linked to unfavorable COVID-19 outcome. Of around 21 active-infection patients, about a dozen were critically ill with mechanical ventilation or extracorporeal membrane oxygenation.

As for this clonotype: Its target is unknown.

Each TRB amplification used roughly 230-550 ng of genomic DNA from blood. Findings and limits, study-wide: Blood from mildly ill patients while symptomatic, and early samples from severe cases, were scarce.

BIOMED2 TRB-A/B primer pools were used in multiplex TRB PCR. Each CDR3 protein is one row after TCRdb ran MiXCR on the multiplex PCR reads. The sample shows about 7,800 distinct CDR3 sequences, around 40% of them seen only once. The CDR3 has 13 amino acids. Trimming removed 6 bases from V and 5 bases from J, with 13 bases in between. CDR1 and CDR2 (germline): MNHEY, SVGAGI. Sequenced material: blood. The chain joins TRBV6-5 to TRBJ2-5; weak D call: TRBD1 (6 bases). The source of this sequence is a human donor who had recovered from COVID-19. The CDR3, as DNA: TGTGCCAGCAGAACAGGGATTTGGGAGACCCAGTACTTC. Protein sequence: CASRTGIWETQYF.